This T cell receptor (beta chain) was sequenced for a study of radiation and T cells in renal cell carcinoma. Whole-study results and caveats: Irradiated tumors had higher TCR clonality than control tumors. Irradiated tumors held more dominant CDR3 motifs than control tumors.

Remarks on this clone: Antigen unknown.

J lost 2 bases, V lost 0 bases, and 5 bases had no gene match. Germline-derived CDR1 and CDR2 are SGDLS and YYNGEE. The CDR3 runs 16 residues. Only in-frame clones appear in the TCRdb table, and some are missing; sequencing was by immunoSEQ multiplex PCR. Seen here are roughly 18,000 clones, 59% observed once, and the top ten hold about 30%. Treatment defined: treatment-naive control, cytoreductive nephrectomy. Controls included a few female and about 10 male donors, resected 2011 to 2014. The sample consisted of tumor tissue, taken from a patient whose treatment was nephrectomy without radiotherapy. V is TRBV9 and J is TRBJ1-2, with TRBD1 matching 9 bases. The TCR was taken from a man in his forties or fifties with renal cell carcinoma. The CDR3 region is CASSVEGTGLNYGYTF. For the CDR3, the DNA is TGTGCCAGCAGCGTAGAGGGGACAGGGTTGAACTATGGCTACACCTTC. Full variable domain (missing parts from reference TRBV9 and TRBJ1-2): DSGVTQTPKHLITATGQRVTLRCSPRSGDLSVYWYQQSLDQGLQFLIQYYNGEERAKGNILERFSAQQFPDLHSELNLSSLELGDSALYFCASSVEGTGLNYGYTFGSGTRLTVV.